This TCR beta chain was documented in a study of identical twins. TCRdb re-derived calls from the 5' RACE reads in MiXCR, one entry per CDR3 protein. The sample lists about 570,000 distinct CDR3 sequences; roughly 9.5% were seen once. The V segment lost 3 bases and the J segment 4 bases; nucleotides outside the gene matches: 0. This CDR3 is 13 amino acids long. Germline lookup yields CDR1 SGHRS and CDR2 YFSETQ. These data are also associated with another study on yellow fever vaccine responses in identical twins.

This TCR derives from a young woman in good health. Source material: PBMCs. V gene TRBV5-1 combines with J gene TRBJ2-3; TRBD1 matches 9 bases. CDR3 sequence (DNA): TGCGCCAGCAGCTGGACAGGGGCAGATACGCAGTATTTT. It codes for CASSWTGADTQYF.